A selection of T cell receptor beta chains follows, all from one sample in a study of neurological immune-mediated disorders. TCRdb re-derived calls from the 5' RACE reads in MiXCR, one entry per CDR3 protein. The sample includes approximately 59,000 distinct CDR3 sequences, approximately 5.3% of them seen just once. Material for sequencing was PBMCs. These TCRs come from a human donor with multiple sclerosis. The donor label of this sample is uncertain. The CDR3 runs from the conserved cysteine through the conserved F or W. D genes are given only for firm matches. Some rows have no size entry. The others give once, few or many, or a class for an expanded clone.

size,J,D,V,CDR3,DNA
many,TRBJ2-5,.,TRBV18,CASSPPGPTQETQYF,TGTGCCAGCTCACCTCCGGGACCCACCCAAGAGACCCAGTACTTC
many,TRBJ2-7,.,TRBV7-2,CASSLVQGRNEQYF,TGTGCCAGCAGCTTAGTACAGGGGAGGAACGAGCAGTACTTC
many,TRBJ2-1,TRBD2,TRBV7-9,CASSLKGSGGYYNEQFF,TGTGCCAGCAGCTTAAAAGGTAGCGGGGGCTACTACAATGAGCAGTTCTTC
many,TRBJ1-5,.,TRBV21-1,CASSKEGPQVVQPQHF,TGTGCCAGCAGCAAAGAGGGCCCCCAGGTTGTCCAGCCCCAGCATTTT
.,TRBJ2-2,.,TRBV20-1,CSARGSHRGTGELFF,TGCAGTGCTAGAGGGTCTCATCGTGGCACCGGGGAGCTGTTTTTT
many,TRBJ2-5,.,TRBV29-1,CSVARSTQETQYF,TGCAGCGTTGCACGCTCTACGCAGGAGACCCAGTACTTC
many,TRBJ1-2,.,TRBV4-1,CASSQVGRRDYGYTF,TGCGCCAGCAGCCAAGTCGGCAGGCGAGACTATGGCTACACCTTC
many,TRBJ2-7,.,TRBV10-2,CASNDPSGGATYEQYF,TGCGCCAGCAATGACCCCTCTGGCGGGGCTACCTACGAGCAGTACTTC
many,TRBJ2-5,TRBD2,TRBV11-3,CASSPGTSGRETQYF,TGTGCCAGCAGCCCCGGGACTAGCGGACGGGAGACCCAGTACTTC
.,TRBJ2-7,.,TRBV2,CASSESGYSSYEQYF,TGTGCCAGCAGTGAATCGGGGTATAGCTCCTACGAGCAGTACTTC
many,TRBJ2-7,TRBD1,TRBV25-1,CASSDDSGTGGDEQYF,TGTGCCAGCAGCGACGACTCCGGGACAGGGGGCGACGAGCAGTACTTC
many,TRBJ2-3,.,TRBV5-6,CASSSQTLTTDTQYF,TGTGCCAGCAGCTCCCAGACTCTCACCACAGATACGCAGTATTTT
many,TRBJ2-7,.,TRBV2,CATLKSEYHEQYF,TGTGCCACCCTCAAGTCGGAGTATCACGAGCAGTACTTC
many,TRBJ2-3,.,TRBV7-2,CASSPPWGTHQYF,TGTGCCAGCAGCCCCCCCTGGGGGACCCATCAATATTTT
many,TRBJ2-3,.,TRBV20-1,CSAVAVYTDTQYF,TGCAGTGCGGTAGCGGTCTACACGGATACGCAGTATTTT
many,TRBJ2-1,.,TRBV7-2,CASSRTKYEQFF,TGTGCCAGCAGCCGGACAAAGTATGAGCAGTTCTTC